This T cell receptor beta chain was captured in a study of blood T cell repertoires in COVID-19. Here immunoSEQ multiplex PCR was the method, and the copy in TCRdb shows in-frame clones only, minus some. The sample holds over 120,000 clones, about 89% seen once. Germline lookup yields CDR1 GTSNPN and CDR2 SVGIG (reference sequence). This CDR3 comprises 13 residues. V gave up 4 bases and J gave up 0 bases, with 10 bases separating them. This clone was found a few times. The sequenced material came from peripheral blood. The clonotype was recovered from a man aged 55 to 70 with active or convalescent COVID-19. The rearrangement uses TRBV30 and TRBJ2-7; D may be TRBD2 (5 bases). CDR3 residues: CAWKKAGSYEQYF. DNA of the CDR3: TGTGCCTGGAAAAAGGCGGGCTCCTACGAGCAGTACTTC. Combining the CDR3 with reference TRBV30 and TRBJ2-7 gives the whole variable domain SQTIHQWPATLVQPVGSPLSLECTVEGTSNPNLYWYRQAAGRGLQLLFYSVGIGQISSEVPQNLSASRPQDRQFILSSKKLLLSDSGFYLCAWKKAGSYEQYFGPGTRLTVT.